The rows below give T cell receptor beta chains drawn from one sample of a study of CD8 T cells in ankylosing spondylitis. TCRdb re-called the 5' RACE reads through MiXCR, storing one row per CDR3 protein. This table has 300,000 to 400,000 distinct CDR3 sequences, around 20% appearing once. The sequenced sample consisted of blood, either unsorted or a sorted T cell fraction (not recorded which). These receptors came from a male donor with ankylosing spondylitis. The conserved cysteine and the conserved F or W are not part of the CDR3 here. A D gene is named only where the DNA matches it firmly.

NA | TRBJ1-1 | TRBV7-9 | 11 | ASSPRLEGEAF
NA | TRBJ1-1 | TRBV7-8 | 13 | ASSPYTTLNTEAF
NA | TRBJ1-4 | TRBV6-6 | 11 | AVHQRAAEKLF
TRBD1 | TRBJ2-7 | TRBV12-3/TRBV12-4 | 13 | ASSSTGTVPKEQY
NA | TRBJ1-5 | TRBV11-2 | 12 | ASSFGGLGQPQH
NA | TRBJ2-1 | TRBV15 | 15 | ATSRVFREPRGNEQF
TRBD2 | TRBJ2-3 | TRBV29-1 | 11 | SVTSEGTDTQY
NA | TRBJ1-5 | TRBV7-8 | 15 | ASSPYDRSYSNQPQH
NA | TRBJ2-2 | TRBV4-1 | 15 | ASSLSQFRELTGELF
NA | TRBJ2-7 | TRBV5-1 | 12 | ASSLRESSYEQY
NA | TRBJ2-4 | TRBV19 | 15 | ASTLDGRGLGKNIQY
NA | TRBJ1-5 | TRBV20-1 | 11 | SAPSQYGQPQH
NA | TRBJ2-2 | TRBV9 | 13 | ASSLSSSATGELF
TRBD2 | TRBJ2-7 | TRBV29-1 | 12 | SVGTSGSLGEQY
TRBD2 | TRBJ2-7 | TRBV6-2/TRBV6-3 | 14 | ASSYLAGTTLGEQY
NA | TRBJ1-1 | TRBV4-2 | 10 | ASSQEFTEAF
NA | TRBJ2-5 | TRBV29-1 | 12 | SVSGGLYQETQY
TRBD2 | TRBJ2-3 | TRBV5-1 | 11 | ASSLLAADTQY
NA | TRBJ2-3 | TRBV6-4 | 11 | ASSVIAADTQY
NA | TRBJ2-3 | TRBV20-1 | 10 | SAVESTDTQY
NA | TRBJ2-1 | TRBV19 | 13 | ASSIVPPYYNEQF
TRBD2 | TRBJ2-1 | TRBV5-1 | 13 | ASSTSGGDYNEQF
NA | TRBJ2-2 | TRBV6-4 | 12 | ASSDSWGTGELF
NA | TRBJ2-2 | TRBV7-3 | 14 | ASSARRGLGTGELF
NA | TRBJ1-5 | TRBV4-1 | 12 | ASSQERTGTPQH
NA | TRBJ2-2 | TRBV6-1 | 16 | ASSTAHQAERNTGELF
TRBD1 | TRBJ2-3 | TRBV4-3 | 13 | ASSEDRGHTDTQY
NA | TRBJ1-1 | TRBV4-1 | 11 | ASSQLGLDEAF
TRBD2 | TRBJ2-7 | TRBV2 | 12 | ASSGSGSYYEQY
NA | TRBJ1-2 | TRBV3-1 | 11 | ASSQPTGYGYT
NA | TRBJ2-1 | TRBV15 | 11 | ATSRDLGQPQF
TRBD2 | TRBJ2-2 | TRBV12-3/TRBV12-4 | 13 | ASRPSGRTTGELF
NA | TRBJ2-5 | TRBV7-9 | 13 | ASSLISGQQETQY
NA | TRBJ2-3 | TRBV12-5 | 15 | ASGSLAGTTFGDTQY
TRBD2 | TRBJ2-3 | TRBV7-3 | 14 | ASSSQPSGTADTQY
TRBD2 | TRBJ2-2 | TRBV9 | 12 | ASSSGRAAGELF
NA | TRBJ1-1 | TRBV21-1 | 13 | ASSKVKGEHTEAF
NA | TRBJ2-3 | TRBV12-3/TRBV12-4 | 11 | ASSLPPLSTQY
TRBD2 | TRBJ2-3 | TRBV20-1 | 13 | SAIRAGERVDTQY
NA | TRBJ2-5 | TRBV6-5 | 10 | ASSHLQETQY
TRBD2 | TRBJ2-7 | TRBV12-3/TRBV12-4 | 13 | ASSWSGRGSYEQY
NA | TRBJ1-1 | TRBV5-1 | 13 | ASSLRGGRNTEAF
NA | TRBJ2-2 | TRBV7-3 | 14 | ASSLIGPLNPGELF
TRBD1 | TRBJ2-7 | TRBV5-1 | 14 | ASSLTGQGASYEQY
NA | TRBJ2-7 | TRBV10-3 | 9 | AIGDSGEQY
NA | TRBJ2-1 | TRBV5-1 | 12 | ASSSLATYNEQF
NA | TRBJ1-1 | TRBV5-1 | 12 | ASSFLTLGTEAF
NA | TRBJ2-1 | TRBV4-1 | 14 | ASSPGPPRNYNEQF
NA | TRBJ1-1 | TRBV29-1 | 10 | SVEGGNTEAF
TRBD1 | TRBJ2-3 | TRBV20-1 | 12 | SARGTAHTDTQY
NA | TRBJ2-1 | TRBV11-3 | 14 | ASSSERSRAGDEQF
NA | TRBJ1-2 | TRBV3-1 | 9 | ASSPGYGYT
NA | TRBJ2-7 | TRBV10-3 | 9 | AISRGGEQY
TRBD1 | TRBJ1-3 | TRBV20-1 | 14 | SASLGTGGSGNTIY
NA | TRBJ1-3 | TRBV12-3/TRBV12-4 | 11 | ASSFAGPLTIY